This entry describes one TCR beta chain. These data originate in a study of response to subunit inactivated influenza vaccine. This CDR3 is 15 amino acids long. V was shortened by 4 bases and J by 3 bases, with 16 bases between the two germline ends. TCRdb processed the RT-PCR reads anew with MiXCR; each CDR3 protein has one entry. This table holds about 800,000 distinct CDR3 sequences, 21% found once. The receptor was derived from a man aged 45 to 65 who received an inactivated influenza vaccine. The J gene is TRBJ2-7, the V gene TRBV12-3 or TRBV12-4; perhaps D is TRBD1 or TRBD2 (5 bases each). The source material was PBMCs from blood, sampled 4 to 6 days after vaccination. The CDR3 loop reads CASSSRTRGDYEQYF. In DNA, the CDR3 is TGTGCCAGCAGTTCCCGGACAAGAGGGGACTACGAGCAGTACTTC.